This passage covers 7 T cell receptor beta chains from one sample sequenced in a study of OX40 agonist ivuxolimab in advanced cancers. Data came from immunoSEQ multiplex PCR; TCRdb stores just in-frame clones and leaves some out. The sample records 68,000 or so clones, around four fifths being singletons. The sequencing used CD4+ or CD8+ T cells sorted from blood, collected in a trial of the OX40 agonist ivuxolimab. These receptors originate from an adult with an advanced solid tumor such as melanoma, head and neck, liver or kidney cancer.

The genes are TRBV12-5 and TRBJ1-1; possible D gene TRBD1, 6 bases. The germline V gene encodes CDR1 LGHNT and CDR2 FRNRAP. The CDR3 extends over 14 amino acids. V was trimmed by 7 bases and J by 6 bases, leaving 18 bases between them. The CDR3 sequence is CASAPAPRTAEAFF. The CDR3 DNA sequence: TGTGCTAGTGCCCCCGCTCCCCGGACAGCTGAAGCTTTCTTT.

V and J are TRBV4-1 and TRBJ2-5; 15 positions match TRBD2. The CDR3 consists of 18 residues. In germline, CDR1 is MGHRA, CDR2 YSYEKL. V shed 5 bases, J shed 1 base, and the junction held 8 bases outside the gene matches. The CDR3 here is CASSLGTSGGSSQETQYF. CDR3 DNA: TGCGCCAGCAGCTTGGGGACTAGCGGGGGGTCCTCCCAAGAGACCCAGTACTTC.

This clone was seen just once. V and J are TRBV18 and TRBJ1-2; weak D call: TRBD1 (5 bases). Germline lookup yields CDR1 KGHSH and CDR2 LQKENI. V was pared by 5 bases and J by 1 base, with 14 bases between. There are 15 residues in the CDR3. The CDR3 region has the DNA TGTGCCAGCTCATCCTCGACAGACCTTAACTATGGCTACACCTTC. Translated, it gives CASSSSTDLNYGYTF.

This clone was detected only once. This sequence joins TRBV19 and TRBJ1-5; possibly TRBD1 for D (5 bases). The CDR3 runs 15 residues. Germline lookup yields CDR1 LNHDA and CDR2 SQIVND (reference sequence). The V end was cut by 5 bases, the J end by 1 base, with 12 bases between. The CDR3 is CASSRGGTSNQPQHF. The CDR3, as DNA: TGTGCCAGTAGTCGGGGGGGAACAAGCAATCAGCCCCAGCATTTT.

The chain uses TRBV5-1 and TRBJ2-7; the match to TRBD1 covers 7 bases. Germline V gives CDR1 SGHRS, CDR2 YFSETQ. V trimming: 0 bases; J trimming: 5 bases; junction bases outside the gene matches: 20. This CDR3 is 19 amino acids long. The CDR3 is CASSLVFWRSPDRIDEQYF. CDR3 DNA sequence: TGCGCCAGCAGCTTGGTCTTCTGGAGATCACCGGACAGGATCGACGAGCAGTACTTC.

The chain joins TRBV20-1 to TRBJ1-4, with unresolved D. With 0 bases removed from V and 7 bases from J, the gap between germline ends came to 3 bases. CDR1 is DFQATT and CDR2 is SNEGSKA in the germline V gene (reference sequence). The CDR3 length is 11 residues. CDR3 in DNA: TGCAGTGCTAGAGAGACTGAAAAACTGTTTTTT. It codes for CSARETEKLFF.

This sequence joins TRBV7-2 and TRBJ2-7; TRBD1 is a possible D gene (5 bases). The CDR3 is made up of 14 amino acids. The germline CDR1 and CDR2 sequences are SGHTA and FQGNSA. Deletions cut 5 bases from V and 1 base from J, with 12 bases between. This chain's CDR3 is CASSTTGESYEQYF. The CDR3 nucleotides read TGTGCCAGCAGCACAACAGGAGAATCCTACGAGCAGTACTTC.